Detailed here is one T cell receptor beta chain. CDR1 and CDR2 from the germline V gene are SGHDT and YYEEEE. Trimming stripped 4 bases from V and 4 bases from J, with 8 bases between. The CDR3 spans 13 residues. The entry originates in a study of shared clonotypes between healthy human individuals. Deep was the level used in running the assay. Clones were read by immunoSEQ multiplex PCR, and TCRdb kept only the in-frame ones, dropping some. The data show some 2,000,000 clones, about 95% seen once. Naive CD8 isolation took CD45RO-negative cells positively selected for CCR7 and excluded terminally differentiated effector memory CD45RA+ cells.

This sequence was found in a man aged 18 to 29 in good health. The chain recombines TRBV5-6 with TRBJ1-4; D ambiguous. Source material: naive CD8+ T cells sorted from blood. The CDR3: CASSLRLNEKLFF. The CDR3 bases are TGTGCCAGCAGCCTCCGACTTAATGAAAAACTGTTTTTT. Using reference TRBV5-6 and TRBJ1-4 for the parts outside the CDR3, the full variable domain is DAGVTQSPTHLIKTRGQQVTLRCSPKSGHDTVSWYQQALGQGPQFIFQYYEEEERQRGNFPDRFSGHQFPNYSSELNVNALLLGDSALYLCASSLRLNEKLFFGSGTQLSVL.